The present entry profiles one T cell receptor (beta chain) with its context. The data stem from a study of blood T cell repertoires in COVID-19. Produced via immunoSEQ multiplex PCR; TCRdb's table is partial and in-frame only. In the table there are roughly 430,000 clones, 88% of which are singletons. J gave up 3 bases and V 0 bases, and 6 bases lay outside the gene matches. Germline V lookup: CDR1 MNHEY, CDR2 SVGAGI. The CDR3 length is 16 residues. In terms of age and location, participants ranged from roughly 18 to 90 years and lived in 24 US areas. The chain is built from TRBV6-5 and TRBJ2-7; TRBD1 agrees at 9 bases. The sample taken for sequencing was PBMCs or T cells enriched from blood (not recorded which). The sequence derives from a woman aged 40-49 years with acute COVID-19. The CDR3 DNA follows: TGTGCCAGCAGTTACTCCCAAAACAGGGGGCACTACGAGCAGTACTTC. Translated: CASSYSQNRGHYEQYF.